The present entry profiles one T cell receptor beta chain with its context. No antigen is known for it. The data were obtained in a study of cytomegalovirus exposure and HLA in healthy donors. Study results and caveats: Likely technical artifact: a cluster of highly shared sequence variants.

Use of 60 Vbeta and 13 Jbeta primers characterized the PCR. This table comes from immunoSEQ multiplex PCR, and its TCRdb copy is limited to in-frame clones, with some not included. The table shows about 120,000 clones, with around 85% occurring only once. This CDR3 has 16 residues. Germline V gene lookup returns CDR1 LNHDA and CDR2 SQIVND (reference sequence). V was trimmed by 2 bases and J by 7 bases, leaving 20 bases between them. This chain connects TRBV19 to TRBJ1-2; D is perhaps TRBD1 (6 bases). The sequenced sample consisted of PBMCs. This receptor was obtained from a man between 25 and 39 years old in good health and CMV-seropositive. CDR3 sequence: CASSITNRASGSGYTF. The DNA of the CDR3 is TGTGCCAGTAGTATAACCAACAGGGCTTCTGGATCTGGCTACACCTTC.